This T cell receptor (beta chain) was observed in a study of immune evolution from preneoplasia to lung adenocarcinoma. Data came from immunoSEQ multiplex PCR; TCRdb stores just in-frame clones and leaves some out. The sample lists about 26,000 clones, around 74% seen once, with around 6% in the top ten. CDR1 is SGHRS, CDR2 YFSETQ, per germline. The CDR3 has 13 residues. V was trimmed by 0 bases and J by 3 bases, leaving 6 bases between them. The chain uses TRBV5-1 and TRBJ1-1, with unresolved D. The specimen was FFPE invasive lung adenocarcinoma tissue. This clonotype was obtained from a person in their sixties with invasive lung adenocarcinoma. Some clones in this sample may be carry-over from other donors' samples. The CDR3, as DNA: TGCGCCAGCAGCTTGGTGCAGTACACTGAAGCTTTCTTT. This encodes CASSLVQYTEAFF.